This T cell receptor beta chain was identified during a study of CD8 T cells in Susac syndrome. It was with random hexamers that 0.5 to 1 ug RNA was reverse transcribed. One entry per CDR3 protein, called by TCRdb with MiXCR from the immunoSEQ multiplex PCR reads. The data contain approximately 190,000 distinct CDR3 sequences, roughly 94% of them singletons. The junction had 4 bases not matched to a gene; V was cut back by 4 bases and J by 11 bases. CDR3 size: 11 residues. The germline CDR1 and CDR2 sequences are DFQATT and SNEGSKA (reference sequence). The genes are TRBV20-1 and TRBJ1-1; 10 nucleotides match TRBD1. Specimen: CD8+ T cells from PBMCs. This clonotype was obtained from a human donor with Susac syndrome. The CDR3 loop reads CSATDRGQAFF. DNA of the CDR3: TGCAGTGCTACCGACAGGGGGCAGGCTTTCTTT.